The TCR beta chain under discussion was sequenced for a study of T cells after yellow fever vaccination. General study findings and limits: Most primary-vaccination clones reappeared after the booster (about 97% CD4, about 87% CD8). The CD4 compartment and the CD8 compartment contained a small share of clonotypes in common. Repertoires sorted by FACS could include abundant clonotypes that are contaminants from the bulk population.

Worth noting for this clonotype: Its matching antigen is unknown.

TCRdb reprocessed the 5' RACE reads via MiXCR and lists one record per CDR3 protein. The table has around 600,000 distinct CDR3 sequences, roughly an eighth seen once. This CDR3 comprises 16 residues. Per the germline V gene, CDR1 is SGHRS and CDR2 is YFSETQ. Trimming pared 4 bases from V and 6 bases from J, leaving 22 bases between. The receptor's source is a man aged 25 to 40 who received the YFV17D yellow fever vaccine. The sequenced sample was PBMCs, obtained on the day of the yellow fever booster vaccination. The chain employs TRBV5-1 and TRBJ2-5, with TRBD2 as a possible D gene (5 bases). CDR3 sequence reads: CASSAAALGGWKTQYF. In nucleotides, the CDR3 is TGCGCCAGCAGCGCGGCCGCGCTGGGCGGGTGGAAGACCCAGTACTTC.